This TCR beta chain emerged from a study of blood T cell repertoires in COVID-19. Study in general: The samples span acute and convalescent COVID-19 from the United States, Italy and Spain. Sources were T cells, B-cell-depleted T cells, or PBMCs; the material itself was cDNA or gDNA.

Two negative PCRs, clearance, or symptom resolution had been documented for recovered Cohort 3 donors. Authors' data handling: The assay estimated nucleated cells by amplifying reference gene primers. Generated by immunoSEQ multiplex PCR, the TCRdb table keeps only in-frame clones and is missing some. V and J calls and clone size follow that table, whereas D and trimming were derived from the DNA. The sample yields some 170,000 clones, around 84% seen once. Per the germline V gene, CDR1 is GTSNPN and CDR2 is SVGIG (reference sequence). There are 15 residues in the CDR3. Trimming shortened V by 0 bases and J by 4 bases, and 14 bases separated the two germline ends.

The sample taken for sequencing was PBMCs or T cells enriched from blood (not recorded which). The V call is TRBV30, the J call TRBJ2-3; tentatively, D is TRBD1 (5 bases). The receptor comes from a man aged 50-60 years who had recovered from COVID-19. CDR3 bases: TGTGCCTGGAGTGTACAGGCAGGGTATGCAGATACGCAGTATTTT. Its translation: CAWSVQAGYADTQYF.